Each of the 29 T cell receptor beta chains below was sequenced from the same sample in a study of early T cells in non-severe SARS-CoV-2 infection. TCRdb re-derived calls from the 5' RACE reads in MiXCR, one entry per CDR3 protein. The top ten hold 4.4% of the sample, which has 20,000 to 30,000 distinct CDR3 sequences, around 4% seen once. The specimen was whole blood. The source is an adult who was a healthcare worker with PCR-confirmed SARS-CoV-2 infection or an uninfected control (not recorded which).

At least ten counts were recorded for this clonotype. The genes are TRBV7-2 and TRBJ2-7; 10 bases map to TRBD2. There are 15 residues in the CDR3. Per the germline V gene, CDR1 is SGHTA and CDR2 is FQGNSA. After removal of 5 bases from V and 3 bases from J, the junction contained 7 bases not matched to a gene. CDR3 nucleotide sequence: TGTGCCAGCAGCCCCCGGGCTAGCGGGGGCTACGAGCAGTACTTC. As protein: CASSPRASGGYEQYF.

This clonotype was seen ten or more times. The V and J genes are TRBV29-1 and TRBJ1-1; no clear D gene. V shed 7 bases and J shed 6 bases, with 9 bases lying between them. CDR1 and CDR2 (germline): SQVTM, ANQGSEA. CDR3 length: 10 amino acids. The CDR3 DNA reads as TGCAGCGGGGGTGGAGCTGAAGCTTTCTTT. Translating gives CSGGGAEAFF.

This clonotype is medium-sized within its sample. V gene TRBV12-5 combines with J gene TRBJ2-1; 8 positions agree with TRBD1. The CDR3 has 15 residues. The trim removed 4 bases at V and 5 bases at J, leaving 7 bases unmatched. Germline V CDR1 and CDR2: LGHNT, FRNRAP. CDR3 sequence: CASGSPQGADNEQFF. The CDR3 DNA reads TGTGCTAGTGGTTCCCCCCAGGGGGCGGACAATGAGCAGTTCTTC.

Ten or more counts support this clonotype. The chain has TRBV24-1 and TRBJ1-3; D is possibly TRBD1 (6 bases). The CDR3 is 15 residues long. Looked up from germline, CDR1 is KGHDR and CDR2 is SFDVKD. With 4 bases removed from V and 1 base from J, the gap between germline ends came to 10 bases. In nucleotides, the CDR3 is TGTGCCACCAGTGAACCTACAGGGTCTGGAAACACCATATATTTT. Translated: CATSEPTGSGNTIYF.

The rearrangement uses TRBV5-4 and TRBJ2-3; possibly TRBD1 for D (6 bases). Trimming pared 1 base from V and 5 bases from J, leaving 8 bases between. Looked up from germline, CDR1 is SGHNT and CDR2 is YYREEE (reference sequence). The CDR3 length is 13 residues. The CDR3 DNA is TGTGCCAGCAGCTTGAGCAGGGGAGATACGCAGTATTTT. This codes for CASSLSRGDTQYF.

This clonotype was observed at least ten times. The CDR3 region has the DNA TGCGCCAGCAGCTCCGGGTGGCCGAACACCGGGGAGCTGTTTTTT. Translated, it gives CASSSGWPNTGELFF. The V call is TRBV5-1, the J call TRBJ2-2, with D hard to call. Per the germline V gene, CDR1 is SGHRS and CDR2 is YFSETQ. CDR3 size: 15 residues. V was clipped by 3 bases and J by 0 bases, with 9 bases between them.

This clonotype has more than one count but fewer than ten. J is TRBJ1-1 and V is TRBV24-1; TRBD1 agrees at 10 bases. The CDR3 totals 14 residues. The V segment lost 5 bases and the J segment 5 bases; nucleotides outside the gene matches: 4. Germline CDR1 KGHDR, CDR2 SFDVKD. The CDR3 here is CATSGTGGKTEAFF. CDR3 sequence (DNA): TGTGCCACCAGTGGGACAGGGGGTAAAACTGAAGCTTTCTTT.

The chain uses TRBV29-1 and TRBJ2-5; D is tentatively TRBD1 or TRBD2 (5 bases each). Germline assignment: CDR1 SQVTM and CDR2 ANQGSEA. V was trimmed by 8 bases and J by 1 base, leaving 14 bases between them. The CDR3 loop spans 13 amino acids. For the CDR3, the DNA is TGCAGCAACATCCGGGGCCTCCAAGAGACCCAGTACTTC. Its protein product is CSNIRGLQETQYF.

J is TRBJ2-5 and V is TRBV29-1; TRBD1 might be the D (7 bases). Trimming left V 7 bases short and J 2 bases short, with 17 bases between. This CDR3 spans 14 amino acids. CDR1 and CDR2 from the germline V gene are SQVTM and ANQGSEA. CDR3 nucleotides: TGCAGCGGGGCGGGGACAGCGAAACAAGAGACCCAGTACTTC. Translated, it gives CSGAGTAKQETQYF.

This clonotype was recorded many times. V and J are TRBV10-1 and TRBJ2-2; the D is unclear. The V and J ends lost 7 bases and 6 bases respectively, with 3 bases between them. Looked up from germline, CDR1 is WNHNN and CDR2 is SYGVQD (reference sequence). There are 10 residues in the CDR3. For the CDR3, the DNA is TGCGCCAGCACAGCCGGGGAGCTGTTTTTT. Its protein product is CASTAGELFF.

This clonotype was counted a few times. The rearrangement links TRBV29-1 to TRBJ2-3; the D is unclear. V lost 4 bases and J lost 2, with 7 bases in between. Germline loops: CDR1 SQVTM, CDR2 ANQGSEA. The CDR3 has 12 residues. CDR3 bases: TGCAGCGTTGGAGCAGCCACAGATACGCAGTATTTT. The encoded protein is CSVGAATDTQYF.

The V gene is TRBV24-1, the J gene TRBJ1-2; 7 nucleotides match TRBD1. Unmatched junction bases numbered 4, after V lost 3 bases and J lost 4 bases. Germline V gene sequence: CDR1 KGHDR, CDR2 SFDVKD. The CDR3 extends over 14 amino acids. CDR3 sequence (DNA): TGTGCCACCAGTGATCCGGGACAGACCTATGGCTACACCTTC. Translation gives CATSDPGQTYGYTF.

This clonotype was counted many times. The chain links TRBV15 to TRBJ2-2; 7 positions match TRBD2. Germline V lookup: CDR1 LNHNV, CDR2 YYDKDF (reference sequence). The trim removed 3 bases at V and 6 bases at J, leaving 4 bases unmatched. CDR3 length: 14 amino acids. The CDR3 loop reads CATSSRGGSGELFF. The CDR3 DNA follows: TGTGCCACCAGCAGTCGCGGGGGTTCCGGGGAGCTGTTTTTT.

This clonotype has ten or more counts. Mismatch with germline at one junction end may stem from a read error. The V and J genes are TRBV20-1 and TRBJ2-1, with D perhaps TRBD2 (5 bases). Germline lookup yields CDR1 DFQATT and CDR2 SNEGSKA (reference sequence). The CDR3 sequence is 13 residues long. The DNA of the CDR3 is TGCAGTGTTAGAAGCGGAATCTACAATGAGCAGTTCTTC. This codes for CSVRSGIYNEQFF.

This clonotype was found many times. The rearrangement joins TRBV3-1 to TRBJ2-4, with 8 bases that match TRBD1. Germline values: CDR1 LGHDT, CDR2 YNNKEL (reference sequence). The CDR3 loop spans 15 amino acids. Unmatched junction bases numbered 0, after V lost 2 bases and J lost 0 bases. DNA for the CDR3: TGTGCCAGCAGCCAAACAGGGGGAGCCAAAAACATTCAGTACTTC. This translates into CASSQTGGAKNIQYF.

Regarding this clonotype: One end of the junction is discordant with germline, which a read error may explain. The chain couples TRBV6-6 to TRBJ1-1, with 11 positions matching TRBD1. Germline lookup yields CDR1 MNHNY and CDR2 SVGAGI (reference sequence). The CDR3 runs to 18 residues. As DNA, the CDR3 is TGTGCCAGCAGTTCTTCCGCCGGGACAGGGGGAAAGAACACTGAAGTTTTCTTT. Translation: CASSSSAGTGGKNTEVFF.

This clonotype has a handful of counts. The CDR3 reads CSARDPSGTYEQYF. The CDR3 coding sequence is TGCAGTGCTAGAGATCCTAGCGGGACCTACGAGCAGTACTTC. V is TRBV20-1 and J is TRBJ2-7; 9 positions match TRBD2. The germline V gene has CDR1 DFQATT and CDR2 SNEGSKA (reference sequence). J lost 2 bases, V lost 0 bases, and 2 bases had no gene match. This CDR3 contains 14 residues.

This clonotype has more than one count but fewer than ten. V and J are TRBV2 and TRBJ2-7, with 7 bases aligning to TRBD1. Trimming took 5 bases from V and 0 from J; bases not matched to a gene: 4. Germline values: CDR1 SNHLY, CDR2 FYNNEI. This CDR3 region has 14 residues. CDR3 nucleotides: TGTGCCAGCAGTACGACAGGGAGCTCCTACGAGCAGTACTTC. Protein: CASSTTGSSYEQYF.

By share of the sample, this clonotype is medium-sized (0.01 to 0.1%). The chain couples TRBV20-1 to TRBJ2-7, with 9 bases lining up with TRBD2. V trimming: 6 bases; J trimming: 0 bases; junction bases outside the gene matches: 3. CDR3 length: 13 amino acids. Germline V CDR1 and CDR2: DFQATT, SNEGSKA (reference sequence). The chain's CDR3 is CSAGTSYSYEQYF. The CDR3 nucleotides are TGCAGTGCCGGGACTAGCTACTCCTACGAGCAGTACTTC.

This clonotype was found many times. The chain employs TRBV3-1 and TRBJ2-1; no firm D call. V gave up 4 bases and J gave up 5 bases, with 6 bases separating them. The CDR3 covers 12 residues. The germline V gene encodes CDR1 LGHDT and CDR2 YNNKEL (reference sequence). CDR3 residues: CASSPGDNEQFF. CDR3 bases: TGTGCCAGCAGCCCAGGAGACAATGAGCAGTTCTTC.

This clonotype was seen ten or more times. The chain carries TRBV7-3 and TRBJ2-2, with TRBD2 as a possible D gene (6 bases). CDR1 and CDR2 (germline): SGHTA, FQGTGA. The CDR3 extends over 16 amino acids. The V and J ends lost 1 base and 4 bases respectively, with 13 bases between them. The CDR3 DNA reads as TGTGCCAGCAGCTTAATGCCGGGACTGACCACCGGGGAGCTGTTTTTT. This translates into CASSLMPGLTTGELFF. Looking up the rest from reference TRBV7-3 and TRBJ2-2 gives the full variable domain: GAGVSQTPSNKVTEKGKYVELRCDPISGHTALYWYRQSLGQGPEFLIYFQGTGAADDSGLPNDRFFAVRPEGSVSTLKIQRTERGDSAVYLCASSLMPGLTTGELFFGEGSRLTVL.

This clonotype was seen repeatedly, ten times or more. V and J are TRBV28 and TRBJ2-1; maybe TRBD2 (6 bases). Trimming removed 2 bases from V and 8 bases from J, with 13 bases in between. The germline V gene encodes CDR1 MDHEN and CDR2 SYDVKM. The CDR3 is 14 residues long. In DNA, the CDR3 is TGTGCCAGCAGTTTAGCCGGAGGGCCGGATGAGCAGTTCTTC. Its translation: CASSLAGGPDEQFF. Variable domain in full (rest from reference TRBV28 and TRBJ2-1): DVKVTQSSRYLVKRTGEKVFLECVQDMDHENMFWYRQDPGLGLRLIYFSYDVKMKEKGDIPEGYSVSREKKERFSLILESASTNQTSMYLCASSLAGGPDEQFFGPGTRLTVL.

This clonotype was found many times. V and J are TRBV18 and TRBJ2-7; 8 positions agree with TRBD1. The junction had 5 bases not matched to a gene; V was cut back by 3 bases and J by 1 base. The CDR3 loop spans 15 amino acids. CDR1 is KGHSH and CDR2 is LQKENI in the germline V gene. CDR3 bases: TGTGCCAGCTCACCCGGGACAGGAACTTCCTACGAGCAGTACTTC. This translates into CASSPGTGTSYEQYF.

This clonotype was counted ten times or more. The V call is TRBV5-1, the J call TRBJ2-3; no clear D gene. This CDR3 comprises 14 residues. Trimming removed 1 base at V and 1 base at J, with 7 bases between. Per the germline V gene, CDR1 is SGHRS and CDR2 is YFSETQ. The CDR3 coding sequence is TGCGCCAGCAGCTTGAGCGAGGGCACAGATACGCAGTATTTT. It encodes CASSLSEGTDTQYF.

The sample holds one count of this clonotype. This may be a read error: a much more frequent sequence differs by one nucleotide. V gene TRBV18 combines with J gene TRBJ2-7, with a weak D call TRBD2 (5 bases). The germline V gene encodes CDR1 KGHSH and CDR2 LQKENI. Trimming removed 5 bases at V and 6 bases at J, with 17 bases between. The CDR3 covers 14 residues. CDR3: CASSALGYAGEQYF. Written as DNA, the CDR3 is TGTGCCAGCTCAGCCCTGGGCTATGCGGGCGAGCAGTACTTC.

This clonotype was counted between two and nine times. V usage is TRBV29-1 and J usage is TRBJ1-2, with D hard to call. Trimming removed 6 bases from V and 3 bases from J, with 5 bases in between. CDR1 is SQVTM, CDR2 ANQGSEA, per germline. This CDR3 region has 10 residues. The CDR3 region has the DNA TGCAGCGTAGATGACTATGGCTACACCTTC. The encoded protein is CSVDDYGYTF.

This clonotype has ten or more counts. J is TRBJ2-7 and V is TRBV28, with D possibly being TRBD1 or TRBD2 (7 bases each). The V gene lost 5 bases and the J gene lost 3 bases, with 14 bases spanning the gap. Germline CDR1 is MDHEN and CDR2 is SYDVKM. This CDR3 has 14 residues. The CDR3 loop is CASSLQGGDYEQYF. CDR3 DNA: TGTGCCAGCAGTCTCCAGGGGGGGGACTACGAGCAGTACTTC.

This clonotype was picked up a small number of times. This rearrangement joins TRBV3-1 to TRBJ2-1; unclear D gene. V lost 4 bases to trimming and J lost 4 bases, with 8 bases between them. Germline-derived CDR1 and CDR2 are LGHDT and YNNKEL (reference sequence). CDR3 size: 13 residues. The CDR3 reads CASSRPEYNEQFF. DNA for the CDR3: TGTGCCAGCAGCCGCCCAGAGTACAATGAGCAGTTCTTC.

This clonotype came up a few times. The CDR3 region has the DNA TGTGCCAGCAGTACCGGGACCCAACGGAATGAGCAGTTCTTC. The encoded protein is CASSTGTQRNEQFF. V is TRBV28 and J is TRBJ2-1; D may correspond to TRBD1 or TRBD2 (5 bases each). V was shortened by 5 bases and J by 7 bases, with 15 bases between the two germline ends. Per the germline V gene, CDR1 is MDHEN and CDR2 is SYDVKM. The CDR3 has 14 residues.